Listed below are T cell receptor beta chains from one sample, sequenced in a study of Graves' ophthalmopathy and Graves' hyperthyroidism. MiXCR, applied by TCRdb to the multiplex PCR reads, yields one record per CDR3 protein. This sample has 660,000 or so distinct CDR3 sequences, with about 41% found just once. The material sequenced was peripheral blood. The receptors were gathered from an adult man with Graves' ophthalmopathy. The CDR3 runs from the conserved cysteine through the conserved F or W. The order of the fields is clone size, D gene, V gene, J gene, CDR3 protein, CDR3 DNA. The D gene is left open where the match is weak. Rows give clone size only sometimes, using once, few, many, or a class for an expanded clone.

NA,TRBD1,TRBV12-3/TRBV12-4,TRBJ1-2,CASSLDLGQINYGYTF,TGTGCCAGCAGCCTGGACCTGGGACAGATTAACTATGGCTACACCTTC
many,NA,TRBV7-8,TRBJ2-7,CASSLIRSPGEQYF,TGTGCCAGCAGCCTTATTAGGTCCCCGGGGGAGCAGTACTTC
many,NA,TRBV12-3/TRBV12-4,TRBJ1-5,CASSSAQGSGQPQHF,TGTGCCAGCAGTTCGGCCCAGGGGTCCGGGCAGCCCCAGCATTTT
NA,NA,TRBV10-3,TRBJ2-7,CAISLGGEEQYF,TGTGCCATCAGCTTAGGGGGTGAGGAGCAGTACTTC
NA,TRBD2,TRBV7-8,TRBJ2-2,CASSITRLAGGRIGELFF,TGTGCCAGCAGCATCACCCGACTAGCGGGGGGGCGGATCGGGGAGCTGTTTTTT
few,NA,TRBV6-1,TRBJ1-1,CASSRNQGTEAFF,TGTGCCAGCAGTAGAAACCAGGGGACTGAAGCTTTCTTT
NA,TRBD1,TRBV29-1,TRBJ1-2,CSPSHRGGYGYTF,TGCAGCCCATCCCACAGGGGCGGCTATGGCTACACCTTC
few,NA,TRBV7-9,TRBJ2-7,CASSLGSAPDEQYF,TGTGCCAGCAGCTTAGGTAGCGCCCCCGACGAGCAGTACTTC
NA,NA,TRBV12-3/TRBV12-4,TRBJ1-2,CASRLRTETLTF,TGTGCCAGCCGTCTCCGGACAGAGACCCTCACCTTC
NA,NA,TRBV5-1,TRBJ2-3,CASSGGLGTDTQYF,TGCGCCAGCAGCGGCGGACTGGGTACAGATACGCAGTATTTT
many,NA,TRBV7-9,TRBJ2-7,CASSQQGPSYEQYF,TGTGCCAGCAGCCAACAAGGGCCCTCCTACGAGCAGTACTTC
few,TRBD1,TRBV29-1,TRBJ2-7,CSVLQYARTGAINEQYF,TGCAGCGTTCTTCAATATGCCCGGACAGGGGCTATCAACGAGCAGTACTTC
many,NA,TRBV9,TRBJ2-7,CASSGSGSRYEQYF,TGTGCCAGCAGCGGTAGCGGATCTCGATACGAGCAGTACTTC
NA,TRBD1,TRBV25-1,TRBJ2-6,CASSDRQGSGANVLTF,TGTGCCAGCAGTGACCGACAGGGCTCTGGGGCCAACGTCCTGACTTTC
NA,NA,TRBV2,TRBJ2-2,CASIGQWAGELFF,TGTGCCAGCATTGGACAGTGGGCCGGGGAGCTGTTTTTT
NA,NA,TRBV7-9,TRBJ2-7,CASSSGAFFGEQYF,TGTGCCAGCAGCTCAGGGGCCTTTTTCGGCGAGCAGTACTTC
NA,NA,TRBV29-1,TRBJ2-7,CSVVSGRRAGEQYF,TGCAGCGTTGTGTCCGGGCGGAGGGCCGGGGAGCAGTACTTC
NA,NA,TRBV10-3,TRBJ2-5,CAISESGGTQYF,TGTGCCATCAGTGAGTCGGGCGGGACCCAGTACTTC
few,NA,TRBV6-1,TRBJ2-7,CASSERSSRFWDEQYF,TGTGCCAGCAGTGAAAGGTCCTCGAGGTTTTGGGACGAGCAGTACTTC
once,TRBD1,TRBV5-4,TRBJ1-1,CASSRGRGHTEAFF,TGTGCCAGCAGCCGGGGGAGGGGGCACACTGAAGCTTTCTTT